The 26 T cell receptor beta chains below come from one sample, sequenced in a study of blood T cell repertoires in COVID-19. Assay used: immunoSEQ multiplex PCR; TCRdb lists only in-frame clones, some missing. The sample lists approximately 21,000 clones; 83% were seen once. Sequencing was done on a sample of peripheral blood. Receptors were obtained from a human donor in a cohort sampled during active COVID-19.

The V gene is TRBV19, the J gene TRBJ2-5; TRBD2 agrees at 9 bases. The germline V gene has CDR1 LNHDA and CDR2 SQIVND (reference sequence). This CDR3 has 16 residues. Germline trimming cut 7 bases from V and 5 bases from J; bases unmatched to any gene: 14. The CDR3 DNA reads TGTGCCAGTAACTCTGGGGCGGGACTAGCTTGGGAGACCCAGTACTTC. It is translated as CASNSGAGLAWETQYF.

This sequence joins TRBV6-1 and TRBJ2-3, with D possibly TRBD1 on 6 matching bases. Germline V lookup: CDR1 MNHNS, CDR2 SASEGT. V lost 2 bases to trimming and J lost 2 bases, with 11 bases between them. The CDR3 has 15 amino acids. As DNA, the CDR3 is TGTGCCAGCAGTGAATTAGCAGGGGCCACAGATACGCAGTATTTT. Translating gives CASSELAGATDTQYF.

The CDR3 coding sequence is TGTGCCAGCAGCCACGGTAGGGGATACGAGCAGTACTTC. As protein: CASSHGRGYEQYF. The chain couples TRBV7-2 to TRBJ2-7; D possibly corresponds to TRBD1 (5 bases). The CDR3 extends over 13 amino acids. V lost 5 bases and J 4 bases, leaving 12 bases between the germline ends. CDR1 SGHTA and CDR2 FQGNSA come from the germline V gene.

CDR3 DNA: TGTGCCAGCAGCCCTCGGACAGGGGTCACAGATACGCAGTATTTT. Translated: CASSPRTGVTDTQYF. This chain links TRBV7-6 with TRBJ2-3; 9 nucleotides align to TRBD1. The CDR3 spans 15 residues. J gave up 2 bases and V 5 bases, and 5 bases lay outside the gene matches. CDR1 and CDR2 from the germline V gene are SGHVS and FNYEAQ.

J is TRBJ1-3 and V is TRBV4-3; D gene unclear. The CDR3 totals 16 residues. V shed 4 bases and J shed 0 bases, with 13 bases lying between them. CDR1 LGHNA and CDR2 YSLEER come from the germline V gene. This chain's CDR3 is CASSPGGPSSGNTIYF. For the CDR3, the DNA is TGCGCCAGCAGCCCGGGAGGCCCCTCCTCTGGAAACACCATATATTTT.

This clone has just a few counts. The chain is built from TRBV6-6 and TRBJ1-2; TRBD1 might be the D (5 bases). Germline CDR1 MNHNY, CDR2 SVGAGI (reference sequence). V was cut by 0 bases and J by 4 bases, with 12 bases left in between. This CDR3 has 15 residues. CDR3 in amino acids: CASSYSEGSVYGYTF. In DNA form, the CDR3 reads TGTGCCAGCAGTTACTCGGAGGGGTCGGTCTATGGCTACACCTTC.

This clone has a handful of counts. This sequence joins TRBV5-4 and TRBJ1-6; D is unresolved. Germline V gene lookup returns CDR1 SGHNT and CDR2 YYREEE (reference sequence). The CDR3 has 17 amino acids. Between the trimmed V and J ends, which lost 2 bases and 10 bases, there was a span of 22 bases. CDR3 region: CASSFTGKPSRISPLHF. The DNA for the CDR3 is TGTGCCAGCAGCTTCACCGGGAAACCTAGTCGAATATCACCCCTCCACTTT.

The V and J genes are TRBV19 and TRBJ2-1; 11 bases are shared with TRBD2. The CDR3 sequence is 13 residues long. Germline trimming cut 7 bases from V and 6 bases from J; bases unmatched to any gene: 2. In germline, CDR1 is LNHDA, CDR2 SQIVND (reference sequence). CDR3 DNA sequence: TGTGCCAGTAACCTAGCGGGGGGCAATGAGCAGTTCTTC. Protein product: CASNLAGGNEQFF.

The chain employs TRBV20-1 and TRBJ2-7; D is perhaps TRBD1 (5 bases). V was pared by 3 bases and J by 4 bases, with 22 bases between. The CDR3 runs to 16 residues. The germline gives CDR1 DFQATT, CDR2 SNEGSKA (reference sequence). CDR3 protein: CSASPTQGHAVYEQYF. As DNA, the CDR3 is TGCAGTGCTAGTCCCACCCAGGGCCACGCCGTGTACGAGCAGTACTTC.

The chain recombines TRBV19 with TRBJ2-2; perhaps TRBD1 as D (6 bases). Between the trimmed V and J ends, which lost 7 bases and 6 bases, there was a span of 15 bases. Germline V CDR1 and CDR2: LNHDA, SQIVND (reference sequence). This CDR3 has 14 residues. CDR3 region: CASTFLGGAGELFF. As DNA, the CDR3 is TGTGCCAGTACCTTCCTAGGGGGTGCCGGGGAGCTGTTTTTT.

The chain employs TRBV7-2 and TRBJ1-6, with D maybe TRBD1 (6 bases). The CDR3 is made up of 15 amino acids. Per germline, CDR1 SGHTA and CDR2 FQGNSA. Deletions cut 5 bases from V and 8 bases from J, with 16 bases between. In nucleotides, the CDR3 is TGTGCCAGCAGCGTAGGCATAGGGGGGGATTCACCCCTCCACTTT. It translates to CASSVGIGGDSPLHF.

The gene calls are TRBV28 and TRBJ2-4; no definite D call. Trimming stripped 0 bases from V and 4 bases from J, with 4 bases between. This CDR3 has 13 residues. Germline values: CDR1 MDHEN, CDR2 SYDVKM. This chain's CDR3 is CASSLWEKNIQYF. The CDR3 DNA sequence: TGTGCCAGCAGTTTATGGGAGAAAAACATTCAGTACTTC.

The chain recombines TRBV6-6 with TRBJ1-5; D remains ambiguous. The V gene's germline CDR1 is MNHNY and CDR2 SVGAGI (reference sequence). This CDR3 region has 15 residues. Trimming stripped 0 bases from V and 9 bases from J, with 15 bases between. The CDR3 sequence: CASSYSLGGSPPQHF. The DNA of the CDR3 is TGTGCCAGCAGTTACTCATTGGGAGGGAGTCCGCCCCAGCATTTT.

The chain employs TRBV3-1 (or the pseudogene TRBV3-2) and TRBJ1-6; no clear D gene. The CDR3 covers 15 residues. Trimming cost V 3 bases and J 3 bases, with 9 bases left between them. Germline CDR1 reads LGHDT; CDR2 reads YNNKEL (reference sequence). The CDR3 region is CASSQGRDYNSPLHF. The CDR3 nucleotides read TGTGCCAGCAGCCAGGGGAGAGACTATAATTCACCCCTCCACTTT.

This rearrangement joins TRBV28 to TRBJ2-2, with TRBD2 identical over 10 bases. CDR1 is MDHEN and CDR2 is SYDVKM in the germline V gene. This CDR3 contains 19 residues. V gave up 6 bases and J gave up 2 bases; unmatched junction bases: 15. The CDR3 protein is CASSPLPSSGGANTGELFF. DNA for the CDR3: TGTGCCAGCAGCCCACTCCCTTCTAGCGGGGGAGCCAACACCGGGGAGCTGTTTTTT. The complete variable domain, with remaining parts taken from reference TRBV28 and TRBJ2-2, reads DVKVTQSSRYLVKRTGEKVFLECVQDMDHENMFWYRQDPGLGLRLIYFSYDVKMKEKGDIPEGYSVSREKKERFSLILESASTNQTSMYLCASSPLPSSGGANTGELFFGEGSRLTVL.

J is TRBJ2-7 and V is TRBV30; D uncertain. Germline assignment: CDR1 GTSNPN and CDR2 SVGIG (reference sequence). This CDR3 contains 15 residues. The V end was cut by 0 bases, the J end by 0 bases, with 12 bases between. In nucleotides, the CDR3 is TGTGCCTGGAGTGTAGCCAAGGAGAGCTCCTACGAGCAGTACTTC. Amino acids: CAWSVAKESSYEQYF. Filled out from reference TRBV30 and TRBJ2-7, the complete variable domain reads SQTIHQWPATLVQPVGSPLSLECTVEGTSNPNLYWYRQAAGRGLQLLFYSVGIGQISSEVPQNLSASRPQDRQFILSSKKLLLSDSGFYLCAWSVAKESSYEQYFGPGTRLTVT.

This clone was observed a single time. The V gene is TRBV5-4, the J gene TRBJ1-1; D is possibly TRBD1 (6 bases). The CDR3 consists of 13 residues. In germline, CDR1 is SGHNT, CDR2 YYREEE (reference sequence). Trimming shortened V by 5 bases and J by 6 bases, and 14 bases separated the two germline ends. The CDR3: CASRGGTEPEAFF. CDR3 nucleotide sequence: TGTGCCAGCAGAGGGGGTACGGAGCCTGAAGCTTTCTTT.

The chain has TRBV5-1 and TRBJ1-2; 9 positions agree with TRBD1. Germline lookup yields CDR1 SGHRS and CDR2 YFSETQ. The CDR3 is 16 residues long. The V gene end was trimmed by 4 bases and the J gene end by 3 bases; junction bases not matched to a gene: 10. The CDR3 nucleotides are TGCGCCAGCAGCCCCACGCCTCGGACAGGGGACTATGGCTACACCTTC. It yields the protein CASSPTPRTGDYGYTF.

The gene calls are TRBV5-1 and TRBJ1-1, with 8 bases matching TRBD1. From germline, CDR1 is SGHRS and CDR2 YFSETQ. V was pared by 0 bases and J by 6 bases, with 7 bases of the junction left unmatched. CDR3 size: 15 residues. CDR3 amino acids: CASSLARGRRSEAFF. The CDR3, as DNA: TGCGCCAGCAGCTTGGCCAGGGGGCGACGTTCTGAAGCTTTCTTT.

The chain is built from TRBV5-1 and TRBJ1-3, with D unresolved. The V end lost 4 bases, the J end lost 4 bases, and 15 bases lay between the germline ends. The CDR3 loop spans 15 amino acids. CDR1 and CDR2 from the germline V gene are SGHRS and YFSETQ. The CDR3 DNA follows: TGCGCCAGCAGCGCTACAAGGAGCCCAGGAAACACCATATATTTT. Its protein is CASSATRSPGNTIYF.

The rearrangement links TRBV19 to TRBJ1-2; D perhaps matches TRBD1 (5 bases). The germline V gene has CDR1 LNHDA and CDR2 SQIVND (reference sequence). The CDR3 runs to 16 residues. V was pared by 7 bases and J by 8 bases, with 26 bases between. The CDR3 DNA is TGTGCCAGTAAGGCAGGGTTGTTACTCCGTCTGCAGGGCTACACCTTC. As protein: CASKAGLLLRLQGYTF.

This chain connects TRBV28 to TRBJ1-2; a possible D gene is TRBD1 (5 bases). V was trimmed by 4 bases and J by 1 base, leaving 7 bases between them. This CDR3 region has 13 residues. Germline V CDR1 and CDR2: MDHEN, SYDVKM. The CDR3 region is CASSWGDNYGYTF. Written as DNA, the CDR3 is TGTGCCAGCAGTTGGGGGGATAACTATGGCTACACCTTC.

The chain recombines TRBV5-1 with TRBJ2-7; the match to TRBD1 covers 12 bases. This CDR3 comprises 14 residues. Germline V gene data show CDR1 as SGHRS and CDR2 as YFSETQ. V trimming: 4 bases; J trimming: 4 bases; junction bases outside the gene matches: 3. The CDR3 loop is CASSQGQGAYEQYF. In DNA, the CDR3 is TGCGCCAGCAGCCAGGGACAGGGGGCTTACGAGCAGTACTTC. Complete variable domain (other parts from reference TRBV5-1 and TRBJ2-7): KAGVTQTPRYLIKTRGQQVTLSCSPISGHRSVSWYQQTPGQGLQFLFEYFSETQRNKGNFPGRFSGRQFSNSRSEMNVSTLELGDSALYLCASSQGQGAYEQYFGPGTRLTVT.

The chain has TRBV7-9 and TRBJ1-1; 7 bases agree with TRBD1. Losses at the gene ends were 5 bases for V and 1 base for J; bases not matched to a gene: 10. The CDR3 runs to 16 residues. CDR1 and CDR2 (germline): SEHNR, FQNEAQ (reference sequence). CDR3 residues: CASSRGIGTENTEAFF. The CDR3 nucleotides are TGTGCCAGCAGCCGGGGAATCGGGACAGAGAACACTGAAGCTTTCTTT. The variable domain in full, completed from reference TRBV7-9 and TRBJ1-1, reads DTGVSQNPRHKITKRGQNVTFRCDPISEHNRLYWYRQTLGQGPEFLTYFQNEAQLEKSRLLSDRFSAERPKGSFSTLEIQRTEQGDSAMYLCASSRGIGTENTEAFFGQGTRLTVV.

The rearrangement joins TRBV27 to TRBJ2-1; 11 nucleotides agree with TRBD2. CDR1 is MNHEY and CDR2 is SMNVEV in the germline V gene (reference sequence). The CDR3 extends over 14 amino acids. After removal of 10 bases from V and 4 bases from J, the junction contained 6 bases not matched to a gene. The CDR3 DNA sequence: TGTGCCACCACACTAGCGGGGGTATACAATGAGCAGTTCTTC. Translating it yields CATTLAGVYNEQFF.

This chain connects TRBV6-2 or TRBV6-3 to TRBJ2-5; D might be TRBD1 (6 bases). This CDR3 contains 16 residues. Trimming shortened V by 4 bases and J by 5 bases, and 20 bases separated the two germline ends. Germline values: CDR1 MNHEY, CDR2 SVGEGT. CDR3 region: CASSFHIIQGEETQYF. Here the CDR3 DNA reads TGTGCCAGCAGTTTCCATATCATACAGGGAGAGGAGACCCAGTACTTC.